This T cell receptor (beta chain) appears in the sequencing data of a study of tumor-infiltrating lymphocytes in primary liver carcinoma. Study in general: Recorded tumor stage was T1-T3 N0M0, with diameters of about 4.2 to 10 cm.

The input was 450 to 500 ng total RNA; TCR beta cDNA was made from it with a constant-region primer. Modified slightly, ARM-PCR produced TCR beta libraries over three nested multiplex PCR rounds. TRBV1-TRBV30 forward and Cbeta reverse primers drove the first two roughly 10-cycle rounds. TCRdb fed the multiplex PCR reads into MiXCR, producing one record per CDR3 protein. Among tens of thousands of distinct CDR3 sequences listed, roughly 70% were seen once. For this clonotype: Its target is not known. Since a much larger clone is just one base distant, this may be a read error.

Study results and limitations: Tumor-blood pairs (like tumor-adjacent pairs) overlapped less than tumor region pairs did. Presence in all five tumor regions was observed for only about 8-25% of top clones.

Without any cell sorting, roughly 20-32 mg of bulk tissue yielded co-extracted RNA and DNA. Those patients suffered from chronic HBV infection and were treatment-naive. This CDR3 is 17 amino acids long. Germline V CDR1 and CDR2: PRHDT, FYEKMQ (reference sequence). This sequence was found in a man aged 40-49 years with primary liver carcinoma and hepatitis B virus infection. The chain combines TRBV13 with TRBJ2-4; TRBD2 aligns across 10 bases. Material for sequencing was liver tumor tissue from sampling region 1. The subset is: tumor region T1, superior pole. The DNA of the CDR3 is TGTACCAGCACCGTCGGGACTAGCGACGTGGACAAAAACATTCAGTACTTC. Translating gives CTSTVGTSDVDKNIQYF.